This TCR beta chain was recorded in a study of response to subunit inactivated influenza vaccine. V shed 6 bases and J shed 3 bases, with 12 bases lying between them. The CDR3 consists of 13 residues. This clonotype was seen only a few times. In TCRdb, the RT-PCR reads were re-called with MiXCR into one record per CDR3 protein. Seen here are just under 550,000 distinct CDR3 sequences, under 25% observed once, and the top ten hold approximately 3%. These data also featured in a second study, about T cells expressing NK-cell markers. As reported in that work: Template switching by 5'RACE with UMIs generated the TCR beta cDNA. Sorted CD3+CD56+NKG2C+, CD3+CD56+NKG2C- and CD3+CD56-NKG2C+ T cells provided the TCR beta repertoires. Of eight sequenced donors, seven were HCMV-seropositive and one HCMV-seronegative. In more than 5 donors, dominant CD3+CD56+NKG2C+ clonotypes ranked among the top 10 CD8+ clonotypes. There were a few donors in whom these clonotypes also led the CD3+CD56-NKG2C+ fraction.

The chain uses TRBV12-3 or TRBV12-4 and TRBJ2-7; a possible D gene is TRBD2 (6 bases). The clonotype was recovered from a man aged 45-65 years who received an inactivated influenza vaccine. The sequenced sample was CD4+ T cells sorted from PBMCs, obtained 11 to 12 days after vaccination. DNA of the CDR3: TGTGCCAGCAGACTGCGGGGAGGCTACGAGCAGTACTTC. Amino acid sequence: CASRLRGGYEQYF.